Listed below are T cell receptor beta chains from one sample, sequenced in a study of blood T cell repertoires in COVID-19. Clones were sequenced by immunoSEQ multiplex PCR, and TCRdb holds only the in-frame ones, with some missing. This table holds about 330,000 clones, 86% found once. Sequenced input: peripheral blood. These receptors came from a woman between 50 and 59 years old with acute or convalescent COVID-19. Both conserved end residues are part of each CDR3. A D gene is named only where the DNA matches it firmly. The size entry is marked missing in some rows and otherwise reads once, few, many or a size class.

v_gene	abundance	j_gene	d_gene	CDR3nt	CDR3aa
TRBV3-1/TRBV3-2	.	TRBJ2-1	.	TGTGCCAGCAGCCAGGACTTGAGCTCCTACAATGAGCAGTTCTTC	CASSQDLSSYNEQFF
TRBV7-2	.	TRBJ1-1	.	TGTGCCAGCAGCTTATTATCCACTGAAGCTTTCTTT	CASSLLSTEAFF
TRBV7-9	.	TRBJ2-1	TRBD1	TGTGCCAGCAGCACTCTCCTGACAGGGAAAGCAGACAATGAGCAGTTCTTC	CASSTLLTGKADNEQFF
TRBV18	.	TRBJ1-2	.	TGTGCCAGCTCCCAACCACGGAACAGGGCTAACTATGGCTACACCTTC	CASSQPRNRANYGYTF
TRBV27	.	TRBJ2-1	.	TGTGCCAGCAGTTTTTCCCCTAGTTCCTCCAATGAGCAGTTCTTC	CASSFSPSSSNEQFF
TRBV5-1	.	TRBJ2-4	.	TGCGCCAGCAGCTTGGGACTCAAAAACATTCAGTACTTC	CASSLGLKNIQYF
TRBV7-2	.	TRBJ1-2	.	TGTGCCAGCAGCTCCCAGGGGCGCGGTGGCTACACCTTC	CASSSQGRGGYTF
TRBV5-1	.	TRBJ2-2	.	TGCGCCAGCAACCAGGGGAACACCGGGGAGCTGTTTTTT	CASNQGNTGELFF
TRBV19	few	TRBJ1-1	TRBD1	TGTGCCAGTAGGAGAGACAGGGCTACTTTAACTGAAGCTTTCTTT	CASRRDRATLTEAFF
TRBV5-1	.	TRBJ2-7	.	TGCGCCAGCAGCCCGCCGGGGGAGGAGCAGTACTTC	CASSPPGEEQYF
TRBV7-2	.	TRBJ2-7	.	TGTGCCAGCAGCTTAGCAACGGACTCAGCGCAGTACTTC	CASSLATDSAQYF
TRBV18	.	TRBJ2-7	.	TGTGCCAGCTCACCCGGAGGGGCGGTCGAGCAGTACTTC	CASSPGGAVEQYF
TRBV29-1	.	TRBJ2-1	.	TGCAGCTCCGAAGGAGGGTACAATGAGCAGTTCTTC	CSSEGGYNEQFF
TRBV5-8	.	TRBJ2-7	.	TGTGCCAGCAGCCATACCGGTCTCTCTCCTTCTTACGAGCAGTACTTC	CASSHTGLSPSYEQYF
TRBV11-3	.	TRBJ1-4	.	TGTGCCAGCAGCTTAGTGGGGCGTGATGAAAAACTGTTTTTT	CASSLVGRDEKLFF
TRBV24-1	.	TRBJ2-5	TRBD2	TGTGCCACCAGGTCTAGCGGGTTACAAGAGACCCAGTACTTC	CATRSSGLQETQYF
TRBV11-3	.	TRBJ2-7	.	TGTGCCAGCAGCGCAGGGTCCTACGAGCAGTACTTC	CASSAGSYEQYF
TRBV3-1/TRBV3-2	.	TRBJ2-3	.	TGTGCCAGCAGCCAAACATATTCCACAGATACGCAGTATTTT	CASSQTYSTDTQYF
TRBV7-3	.	TRBJ2-2	.	TGTGCCAGCAGACCCACTAGAGAGAACACCGGGGAGCTGTTTTTT	CASRPTRENTGELFF
TRBV2	.	TRBJ2-3	TRBD1	TGTGCCAGCAGTGAAGCACCCGGGACAGCAAAGGCAGATACGCAGTATTTT	CASSEAPGTAKADTQYF
TRBV5-4	.	TRBJ1-2	.	TGTGCCAGCAGCTTGACGGGGATTAACTATGGCTACACCTTC	CASSLTGINYGYTF
TRBV29-1	.	TRBJ2-7	.	TGCAGCGTTGAAGAGGGGCCGGACGAGCAGTACTTC	CSVEEGPDEQYF
TRBV4-2	.	TRBJ2-1	TRBD1	TGTGCCAGCAGCCTCCAACCGGGACAGGGGGCCTATGAGCAGTTCTTC	CASSLQPGQGAYEQFF
TRBV20-1	.	TRBJ2-5	TRBD2	TGCAGTGCTAGTCCGGGACTAGCCCGGGAGACCCAGTACTTC	CSASPGLARETQYF
TRBV11-3	.	TRBJ2-5	.	TGTGCCAGCAGCGCCCCCGACAGGCAAGAGACCCAGTACTTC	CASSAPDRQETQYF
TRBV11-2	.	TRBJ2-7	TRBD2	TGTGCCAGCAGCTCAGGACTAGCGGGGCACTACGAGCAGTACTTC	CASSSGLAGHYEQYF
TRBV7-9	.	TRBJ2-7	TRBD1	TGTGCCAGCAGCTCAACCGGGACAGGGGTGGGGGAGCAGTACTTC	CASSSTGTGVGEQYF
TRBV10-2	.	TRBJ2-1	.	TGCGCCAGCAGTCTCCGCGTCGATGAGCAGTTCTTC	CASSLRVDEQFF
TRBV27	once	TRBJ2-5	TRBD1	TGTGCCAGCGCCCCGGACAGGGATGTGGAGACCCAGTACTTC	CASAPDRDVETQYF
TRBV18	.	TRBJ1-1	.	TGTGCCAGCTCACCACGAGTGAACACTGAAGCTTTCTTT	CASSPRVNTEAFF
TRBV19	.	TRBJ2-7	.	TGTGCCAGTAGTATTGCAGGGCCGAACTACGAGCAGTACTTC	CASSIAGPNYEQYF
TRBV27	.	TRBJ2-7	TRBD1	TGTGCCAGCAGTAAGACAGGGGGTATCTACGAGCAGTACTTC	CASSKTGGIYEQYF
TRBV5-1	once	TRBJ2-7	.	TGCGCCAGCAGCTTACAGGAGAGCTCCTACGAGCAGTACTTC	CASSLQESSYEQYF
TRBV3-1/TRBV3-2	.	TRBJ2-7	.	TGTGCCAGCAGCCAAGCGTCGGGGGGCGCCGAGCAGTACTTC	CASSQASGGAEQYF
TRBV18	.	TRBJ2-7	.	TGTGCCAGCTCAATGGCGGGATACGAGCAGTACTTC	CASSMAGYEQYF
TRBV6-5	.	TRBJ2-7	TRBD1	TGTGCCAGCAGTTCAAGGACAGGGTCTCCCGAGCAGTACTTC	CASSSRTGSPEQYF
TRBV6-6	.	TRBJ2-7	.	TGTGCCAGCAGTTTCCTAGACCGGTCGGGCTACGAGCAGTACTTC	CASSFLDRSGYEQYF
TRBV27	.	TRBJ2-1	TRBD1	TGTGCCAGCTCAGACAGGGGGCCGTGGAATGAGCAGTTCTTC	CASSDRGPWNEQFF
TRBV27	.	TRBJ2-3	.	TGTGCCAGCAGTCTTCTACAGTGGAAGGCAGATACGCAGTATTTT	CASSLLQWKADTQYF
TRBV7-3	few	TRBJ1-1	.	TGTGCCAGCAGCTCTGGATCGGGTTTGAACACTGAAGCTTTCTTT	CASSSGSGLNTEAFF
TRBV6-4	.	TRBJ2-7	TRBD2	TGTGCCAGCAAGCCGGGACTAATCTACGAGCAGTACTTC	CASKPGLIYEQYF
TRBV5-5	.	TRBJ2-3	TRBD2	TGTGCCAGCAGCTTGGCCCCTCTAGCGGGAGCTACAGATACGCAGTATTTT	CASSLAPLAGATDTQYF
TRBV18	.	TRBJ2-6	TRBD1	TGTGCCAGCTCACCGTACAGGGGGAGCTCTGGGGCCAACGTCCTGACTTTC	CASSPYRGSSGANVLTF
TRBV10-3	.	TRBJ1-2	TRBD1	TGTGCCATCAGGGCCCGGGACAGGGGGCGGACTAACTATGGCTACACCTTC	CAIRARDRGRTNYGYTF
TRBV5-5	.	TRBJ1-2	.	TGTGCCAGCAGCCGGGGGGCTAACTATGGCTACACCTTC	CASSRGANYGYTF
TRBV3-1/TRBV3-2	few	TRBJ2-5	TRBD2	TGTGCCAGCAGCGGAAGACAAGCGGGAGTTGTTGCAGAGACCCAGTACTTC	CASSGRQAGVVAETQYF
TRBV4-2	.	TRBJ1-5	.	TGTGCCAGCAGCCAAGATCTAGGGGGCAATCAGCCCCAGCATTTT	CASSQDLGGNQPQHF
TRBV5-1	.	TRBJ2-1	TRBD2	TGCGCCAGCAGCTTGGAAGTTGCTAGCGGGAGTCATAATGAGCAGTTCTTC	CASSLEVASGSHNEQFF
TRBV5-1	.	TRBJ2-7	TRBD1	TGCGCCAGCAGCGTTGCGACAGGGACCGACGAGCAGTACTTC	CASSVATGTDEQYF
TRBV15	.	TRBJ2-5	.	TGTGCCACCACCCAACTAGGAGGAGAGACCCAGTACTTC	CATTQLGGETQYF
TRBV29-1	.	TRBJ1-5	TRBD1	TGCAGCGTCATACCGGGACAGAGCAATCAGCCCCAGCATTTT	CSVIPGQSNQPQHF
TRBV6-5	.	TRBJ1-3	TRBD1	TGTGCCAGCAGTTACCTGGGGACAGGGAGAGGAAACACCATATATTTT	CASSYLGTGRGNTIYF
TRBV19	once	TRBJ2-7	.	TGTGCCAGTAGTGCAGGACTAGGGGGCTACGAGCAGTACTTC	CASSAGLGGYEQYF
TRBV7-2	few	TRBJ1-1	.	TGTGCCAGCAGCTTAGTTGGAGGGAACACTGAAGCTTTCTTT	CASSLVGGNTEAFF